Below are 30 T cell receptor beta chains sequenced from a single sample in a study of T-cell memory formation after mild COVID-19. TCRdb itself ran the 5' RACE reads through MiXCR, one entry per CDR3 protein. The repertoire has a few hundred thousand distinct CDR3 sequences, under 25% of them found once; the top ten carry roughly an eighth. Sequenced input: PBMCs or a T cell subset sorted from them (not recorded which). Source of these receptors: an adult woman who had mild COVID-19 (a few samples of this study predate the infection). Cell type and time point are not known.

This clonotype was observed a handful of times. The chain recombines TRBV7-9 with TRBJ2-5; D is possibly TRBD2 (5 bases). Looked up from germline, CDR1 is SEHNR and CDR2 is FQNEAQ (reference sequence). This CDR3 region has 12 residues. V lost 6 bases to trimming and J lost 6 bases, with 11 bases between them. The CDR3 region has the DNA TGTGCCAGCAGTCCCACGGGAAAGACCCAGTACTTC. Translation: CASSPTGKTQYF.

The chain's CDR3 is CASSLAQRGVPGYF. The CDR3 bases are TGTGCCAGCAGCTTAGCGCAGCGGGGGGTTCCGGGGTATTTT. The chain joins TRBV7-2 to TRBJ2-3; 9 bases are shared with TRBD2. V was clipped by 0 bases and J by 14 bases; unmatched bases: 9. The germline V gene has CDR1 SGHTA and CDR2 FQGNSA. The CDR3 sequence is 14 residues long.

This chain links TRBV24-1 with TRBJ2-3, with TRBD1 matching 8 bases. Trimming at V came to 4 bases and at J to 3 bases, leaving 11 bases not matched to a gene. The length of the CDR3 is 17 residues. Germline values: CDR1 KGHDR, CDR2 SFDVKD. The CDR3: CATSDSAGGIRTDTQYF. The DNA for the CDR3 is TGTGCCACCAGTGACTCCGCAGGGGGCATTAGAACAGATACGCAGTATTTT.

The table lists this clonotype with many counts. The V gene is TRBV12-3 or TRBV12-4, the J gene TRBJ1-1; weak D call: TRBD1 (6 bases). CDR3 size: 14 residues. V was trimmed by 6 bases and J by 1 base, leaving 12 bases between them. CDR3 sequence reads: CASSTGDTNTEAFF. In DNA, the CDR3 is TGTGCCAGCAGCACTGGGGACACGAACACTGAAGCTTTCTTT.

This clonotype was detected only a few times. The chain employs TRBV2 and TRBJ1-1; TRBD1 is a possible D gene (5 bases). Per the germline V gene, CDR1 is SNHLY and CDR2 is FYNNEI. This CDR3 has 14 residues. The V gene lost 7 bases and the J gene lost 2 bases, with 14 bases spanning the gap. Here the CDR3 reads CASTERGANTEAFF. The CDR3 coding sequence is TGTGCCAGCACCGAGCGAGGGGCTAACACTGAAGCTTTCTTT.

The chain recombines TRBV20-1 with TRBJ2-5; no reliable D call. Germline CDR1 reads DFQATT; CDR2 reads SNEGSKA (reference sequence). The CDR3 is 14 residues long. The germline V and J ends were trimmed by 0 bases and 0 bases, with 8 bases remaining between them. The CDR3 DNA reads TGCAGTGCTAGAGAACTCAGGAACCAAGAGACCCAGTACTTC. It yields the protein CSARELRNQETQYF.

This sequence joins TRBV9 and TRBJ2-7, with D perhaps TRBD1 (6 bases). The germline V and J ends were trimmed by 2 bases and 3 bases, with 9 bases remaining between them. The length of the CDR3 is 13 residues. Per the germline V gene, CDR1 is SGDLS and CDR2 is YYNGEE. The CDR3 reads CASSVAQGYEQYF. As DNA, the CDR3 is TGTGCCAGCAGCGTGGCACAGGGCTACGAGCAGTACTTC.

This clonotype has only a few counts. The chain uses TRBV5-1 and TRBJ2-7, with D perhaps matching TRBD1 or TRBD2 (5 bases each). Trimming cost V 5 bases and J 2 bases, with 14 bases left between them. This CDR3 is built from 14 residues. Germline V gene lookup returns CDR1 SGHRS and CDR2 YFSETQ. In nucleotides, the CDR3 is TGCGCCAGCAGTAATCAAGGGACGACCTACGAGCAGTACTTC. Translating gives CASSNQGTTYEQYF.

The CDR3 here is CASSAQTGSTEAFF. CDR3 bases: TGCGCCAGCAGCGCCCAGACAGGAAGCACTGAAGCTTTCTTT. This sequence joins TRBV5-1 and TRBJ1-1; tentative D call: TRBD1 (6 bases). V was pared by 4 bases and J by 4 bases, with 14 bases between. In germline, CDR1 is SGHRS, CDR2 YFSETQ. The CDR3 consists of 14 residues. Full variable domain (remainder filled in from reference TRBV5-1 and TRBJ1-1): KAGVTQTPRYLIKTRGQQVTLSCSPISGHRSVSWYQQTPGQGLQFLFEYFSETQRNKGNFPGRFSGRQFSNSRSEMNVSTLELGDSALYLCASSAQTGSTEAFFGQGTRLTVV.

The chain links TRBV7-6 to TRBJ2-1; weak D call: TRBD2 (6 bases). This CDR3 contains 15 residues. CDR1 and CDR2 (germline): SGHVS, FNYEAQ. V lost 3 bases and J lost 7, with 16 bases in between. CDR3 protein: CASSLAPSEGNEQFF. The CDR3 coding sequence is TGTGCCAGCAGCTTGGCTCCTAGCGAGGGGAATGAGCAGTTCTTC.

This rearrangement joins TRBV7-9 to TRBJ1-6; a possible D gene is TRBD1 (6 bases). Germline CDR1 is SEHNR and CDR2 is FQNEAQ (reference sequence). The CDR3 is 15 residues long. V was trimmed by 3 bases and J by 7 bases, leaving 13 bases between them. CDR3 sequence reads: CASSFGGTPNSPLHF. The CDR3 DNA sequence: TGTGCCAGCAGCTTCGGGGGGACACCCAATTCACCCCTCCACTTT.

This clonotype has more than one count but fewer than ten. V and J are TRBV6-2 or TRBV6-3 and TRBJ2-1, with 12 bases aligning to TRBD2. CDR1 is MNHEY and CDR2 is SVGEGT in the germline V gene. V was clipped by 7 bases and J by 3 bases; unmatched bases: 4. This CDR3 is built from 15 residues. CDR3 loop: CASTMTSGSYNEQFF. CDR3 DNA sequence: TGTGCCAGCACCATGACTAGCGGGAGCTACAATGAGCAGTTCTTC.

This chain joins TRBV12-3 or TRBV12-4 and TRBJ1-2; maybe TRBD1 (6 bases). Trimming left V 7 bases short and J 1 base short, with 16 bases between. The CDR3 spans 15 residues. The CDR3: CASTLGGGINYGYTF. The DNA for the CDR3 is TGTGCCAGCACCCTCGGGGGCGGAATTAACTATGGCTACACCTTC.

V gene TRBV7-8 combines with J gene TRBJ2-3; 8 bases line up with TRBD2. V shed 2 bases and J 4 bases; nucleotides not matched to a gene: 5. The germline gives CDR1 SGHVS, CDR2 FQNEAQ. The CDR3 sequence is 15 residues long. The CDR3 loop is CASSLRGGPADTQYF. CDR3 bases: TGTGCCAGCAGCTTACGGGGGGGCCCCGCAGATACGCAGTATTTT.

The sample holds many counts of this clonotype. The chain links TRBV7-6 to TRBJ2-3, with a weak D call TRBD1 (5 bases). CDR3 size: 15 residues. The ends were cut back, 2 bases at V and 2 bases at J, with 11 bases in the middle. Germline lookup yields CDR1 SGHVS and CDR2 FNYEAQ. The CDR3 protein is CASSLLGAFTDTQYF. CDR3 nucleotides: TGTGCCAGCAGCTTATTAGGGGCGTTCACAGATACGCAGTATTTT.

The rearrangement uses TRBV7-2 and TRBJ2-3; 8 positions agree with TRBD1. The CDR3 is 16 residues long. V gave up 0 bases and J gave up 2 bases; unmatched junction bases: 4. Per germline, CDR1 SGHTA and CDR2 FQGNSA. The CDR3 spells CASSLAGQVITDTQYF. The CDR3 DNA sequence: TGTGCCAGCAGCTTAGCGGGACAGGTCATCACAGATACGCAGTATTTT. Looking up the rest from reference TRBV7-2 and TRBJ2-3 gives the full variable domain: GAGVSQSPSNKVTEKGKDVELRCDPISGHTALYWYRQSLGQGLEFLIYFQGNSAPDKSGLPSDRFSAERTGGSVSTLTIQRTQQEDSAVYLCASSLAGQVITDTQYFGPGTRLTVL.

The chain links TRBV4-1 to TRBJ2-3; D remains ambiguous. V gave up 1 base and J gave up 4 bases, with 12 bases separating them. CDR1 MGHRA and CDR2 YSYEKL come from the germline V gene. CDR3 size: 15 residues. CDR3 nucleotides: TGCGCCAGCAGCCAAGTATGGCTCCCGTCAGATACGCAGTATTTT. It translates to CASSQVWLPSDTQYF.

This chain joins TRBV7-2 and TRBJ2-7, with D hard to call. Germline-derived CDR1 and CDR2 are SGHTA and FQGNSA. Trimming stripped 4 bases from V and 5 bases from J, with 15 bases between. This CDR3 has 14 residues. CDR3 in DNA: TGTGCCAGCAGCTCCTCTCGAGGTCCCCACGAGCAGTACTTC. This translates into CASSSSRGPHEQYF.

The chain employs TRBV7-2 and TRBJ2-1, with 9 bases matching TRBD1. V gave up 5 bases and J gave up 6 bases; unmatched junction bases: 8. CDR1 and CDR2 (germline): SGHTA, FQGNSA. The CDR3 is 15 residues long. The CDR3 spells CASSRRTGVFNEQFF. The CDR3 nucleotides are TGTGCCAGCAGCCGTCGGACAGGGGTCTTCAATGAGCAGTTCTTC.

This clonotype showed up many times. The rearrangement uses TRBV4-3 and TRBJ2-5, with 9 bases identical to TRBD1. V gave up 4 bases and J gave up 3 bases; unmatched junction bases: 3. This CDR3 spans 14 amino acids. CDR1 LGHNA and CDR2 YSLEER come from the germline V gene. The CDR3 is CASSRRTGEETQYF. The CDR3 region has the DNA TGCGCCAGCAGCCGAAGGACAGGGGAAGAGACCCAGTACTTC.

This clonotype was observed a few times. The CDR3 loop is CASSPWTGSYGYTF. DNA of the CDR3: TGTGCCAGCAGTCCCTGGACAGGGAGCTATGGCTACACCTTC. The chain has TRBV12-3 or TRBV12-4 and TRBJ1-2; TRBD1 agrees at 8 bases. Trimming removed 5 bases from V and 4 bases from J; junction bases left unmatched: 6. The CDR3 is 14 amino acids.

This chain uses TRBV4-3 with TRBJ2-1; no reliable D call. Trimming pared 1 base from V and 8 bases from J, leaving 12 bases between. The CDR3 loop spans 14 amino acids. Germline assignment: CDR1 LGHNA and CDR2 YSLEER. The CDR3 DNA reads as TGCGCCAGCAGCCAAGTCGGGCTTAACGATGAGCAGTTCTTC. Translating gives CASSQVGLNDEQFF.

The chain couples TRBV3-1 to TRBJ2-7, with D possibly TRBD1 on 6 matching bases. The V gene's germline CDR1 is LGHDT and CDR2 YNNKEL (reference sequence). The germline V and J ends were trimmed by 6 bases and 6 bases, with 12 bases remaining between them. The CDR3 is 12 amino acids. CDR3 amino acids: CASSSRDTEQYF. CDR3 nucleotide sequence: TGTGCCAGCAGTTCGAGGGACACCGAGCAGTACTTC.

This chain uses TRBV7-2 with TRBJ2-1; no clear D. This CDR3 contains 11 residues. Trimming pared 2 bases from V and 8 bases from J, leaving 4 bases between. The germline CDR1 and CDR2 sequences are SGHTA and FQGNSA. The DNA of the CDR3 is TGTGCCAGCAGCTTACTTGATGAGCAGTTCTTC. Protein product: CASSLLDEQFF.

This clonotype was counted many times. The chain has TRBV6-2 or TRBV6-3 and TRBJ2-7; tentatively, D is TRBD1 or TRBD2 (5 bases each). The CDR3 is 16 residues long. Trimming left V 0 bases short and J 4 bases short, with 16 bases between. CDR1 MNHEY and CDR2 SVGEGT come from the germline V gene. This CDR3 reads CASSYSNPMGRYEQYF. In nucleotides, the CDR3 is TGTGCCAGCAGTTACTCGAACCCTATGGGACGGTACGAGCAGTACTTC.

This clonotype was counted only a few times. The chain has TRBV29-1 and TRBJ2-3; D not certain. CDR3 length: 13 amino acids. V shed 3 bases and J shed 2 bases, with 9 bases lying between them. Germline V lookup: CDR1 SQVTM, CDR2 ANQGSEA. The chain's CDR3 is CSVERRITDTQYF. The CDR3 region has the DNA TGCAGCGTTGAGAGGCGGATCACAGATACGCAGTATTTT.

This clonotype was seen at least ten times. The V call is TRBV5-4, the J call TRBJ1-6; D is possibly TRBD1 (5 bases). Trimming cost V 5 bases and J 6 bases, with 12 bases left between them. Germline V gene data show CDR1 as SGHNT and CDR2 as YYREEE (reference sequence). The CDR3 runs 14 residues. CDR3 sequence reads: CASSIPGSNSPLHF. The CDR3 nucleotides are TGTGCCAGCAGTATCCCAGGGAGTAATTCACCCCTCCACTTT.

V usage is TRBV7-2 and J usage is TRBJ2-2; D remains unclear. The V end lost 5 bases, the J end lost 1 base, and 11 bases lay between the germline ends. The length of the CDR3 is 15 residues. Germline CDR1 and CDR2: SGHTA and FQGNSA. The CDR3 spells CASSPRGWNTGELFF. The DNA for the CDR3 is TGTGCCAGCAGCCCTAGAGGATGGAACACCGGGGAGCTGTTTTTT.

In its sample, this clonotype was seen many times. The J gene is TRBJ2-7, the V gene TRBV6-5, with a tentative D call TRBD2 (6 bases). CDR1 MNHEY and CDR2 SVGAGI come from the germline V gene. This CDR3 comprises 15 residues. Trimming stripped 5 bases from V and 1 base from J, with 15 bases between. This CDR3 is CASSKLPGGSYEQYF. Written as DNA, the CDR3 is TGTGCCAGCAGTAAACTCCCCGGGGGATCCTACGAGCAGTACTTC.

V usage is TRBV6-2 or TRBV6-3 and J usage is TRBJ2-5; tentative D call: TRBD2 (6 bases). This CDR3 is built from 13 residues. Trimming took 0 bases from V and 12 from J, leaving 14 bases between them. Germline assignment: CDR1 MNHEY and CDR2 SVGEGT. CDR3 coding DNA: TGTGCCAGCAGTTACTCTTTTCCTAGCGTGAAGTACTTC. The encoded protein is CASSYSFPSVKYF.